A single TCR beta chain is shown here with its context. V lost 0 bases and J lost 8; bases outside the gene matches: 3. The CDR3 has 13 amino acids. Germline values: CDR1 SGHRS, CDR2 YFSETQ. This entry belongs to a study of blood T cell repertoires in COVID-19. The overall study: Sources were T cells, B-cell-depleted T cells, or PBMCs; the material itself was cDNA or gDNA.

Produced via immunoSEQ multiplex PCR; TCRdb's table is partial and in-frame only. There are 200,000 to 250,000 clones in the sample; around 92% occur only once, and 1% to 1.5% lies in the top ten. Sequenced sample: peripheral blood. The clonotype originates from a man aged 30-40 years with acute or convalescent COVID-19. J is TRBJ1-2 and V is TRBV5-1; 8 bases are a match to TRBD1. The CDR3 bases are TGCGCCAGCAGCTTGGTTACAGGGGGAGGCTACACCTTC. Translation: CASSLVTGGGYTF.